These 5 T cell receptor beta chains share one sample of origin, sequenced in a study of cytomegalovirus exposure and HLA in healthy donors. Primers included in the PCR were 60 Vbeta and 13 Jbeta primers. Method: immunoSEQ multiplex PCR; TCRdb's copy keeps in-frame clones and lacks some. The sample contains around 100,000 clones, about 83% of which appear only once. The sequenced material came from PBMCs. These receptors were obtained from a female donor in good health and CMV-seropositive.

This chain uses TRBV11-1 with TRBJ2-3; perhaps TRBD2 as D (7 bases). V was clipped by 7 bases and J by 4 bases, with 21 bases between them. Germline CDR1 reads SGHAT; CDR2 reads FQDESV (reference sequence). The CDR3 runs to 16 residues. The CDR3 region has the DNA TGTGCCAGCACCCCTAGGAGGGGGGGTCAGGCAGATACGCAGTATTTT. Its translation is CASTPRRGGQADTQYF.

CDR3 amino acids: CASTRTSGEETQYF. The CDR3 coding sequence is TGTGCCAGCACCCGGACTAGCGGTGAAGAGACCCAGTACTTC. The chain combines TRBV7-9 with TRBJ2-5; TRBD2 matches at 10 bases. The V segment lost 7 bases and the J segment 3 bases; nucleotides outside the gene matches: 5. The CDR3 loop spans 14 amino acids. The germline V gene encodes CDR1 SEHNR and CDR2 FQNEAQ (reference sequence).

This chain uses TRBV28 with TRBJ2-7; D possibly corresponds to TRBD1 (6 bases). The CDR3 consists of 16 residues. V lost 5 bases and J lost 2, with 19 bases in between. CDR1 MDHEN and CDR2 SYDVKM come from the germline V gene. CDR3 amino acids: CASSLHPMGAPYEQYF. For the CDR3, the DNA is TGTGCCAGCAGTCTTCATCCTATGGGGGCCCCCTACGAGCAGTACTTC.

V is TRBV5-1 and J is TRBJ2-1; 12 positions match TRBD1. The germline gives CDR1 SGHRS, CDR2 YFSETQ. CDR3 length: 16 amino acids. V lost 3 bases, J lost 6 bases, and 7 bases stayed unmatched. The chain's CDR3 is CASSSASGQGANEQFF. The CDR3 DNA reads as TGCGCCAGCAGCTCCGCGTCGGGACAGGGGGCCAATGAGCAGTTCTTC.

This chain uses TRBV7-2 with TRBJ2-6, with 8 bases matching TRBD1. The CDR3 covers 17 residues. From germline, CDR1 is SGHTA and CDR2 FQGNSA. J lost 0 bases, V lost 5 bases, and 6 bases had no gene match. In nucleotides, the CDR3 is TGTGCCAGCAGCCTGGGACAGGTCAGCTCTGGGGCCAACGTCCTGACTTTC. Its protein is CASSLGQVSSGANVLTF.